The 7 T cell receptor beta chains below were found in one sample sequenced in a study of shared clonotypes between healthy human individuals (dated by TCRdb to about 2020). Receptors were amplified or captured by the immunoSEQ multiplex PCR assay. The clones in this table, taken by TCRdb from immuneACCESS, are in-frame only. Not every clone is retained; where verified, under half of the shortfall comes from an unresolved V gene, and the cause of the rest is unknown. The sample yields a few million clones; approximately 95% were counted once. 0.3% to 0.4% of the sample belongs to the ten largest clones. Sequencing was done on a sample of naive CD4+ T cells from PBMCs. The cell subset or site label of this sample denotes: CD45RA+ positively selected. Receptors were obtained from a man aged 18 to 29 in good health. Some clones in this sample may be carry-over from other donors' samples.

This chain links TRBV27 with TRBJ2-7; D is unresolved. Germline assignment: CDR1 MNHEY and CDR2 SMNVEV (reference sequence). The CDR3 totals 14 residues. V was cut by 5 bases and J by 0 bases, with 11 bases left in between. The CDR3 is CASSPWTDSYEQYF. The CDR3 DNA follows: TGTGCCAGCAGTCCCTGGACGGACTCCTACGAGCAGTACTTC.

V usage is TRBV6-6 and J usage is TRBJ2-3, with 10 bases that match TRBD2. The CDR3 spans 14 residues. Germline values: CDR1 MNHNY, CDR2 SVGAGI (reference sequence). After removal of 6 bases from V and 1 base from J, the junction contained 1 base not matched to a gene. Written as DNA, the CDR3 is TGTGCCAGCAGAGGGACTAGCGGCACAGATACGCAGTATTTT. Residues: CASRGTSGTDTQYF.

The rearrangement uses TRBV29-1 and TRBJ2-1; tentatively, D is TRBD2 (6 bases). CDR1 and CDR2 from the germline V gene are SQVTM and ANQGSEA. This CDR3 contains 13 residues. CDR3 sequence reads: CITGTGLGNEQFF. The DNA of the CDR3 is TGCATCACCGGGACTGGTCTGGGGAATGAGCAGTTCTTC.

This chain uses TRBV2 with TRBJ2-7; D remains unclear. Trimming removed 6 bases at V and 4 bases at J, with 10 bases between. CDR3 length: 12 residues. In germline, CDR1 is SNHLY, CDR2 FYNNEI. The chain's CDR3 is CASSRDVYEQYF. CDR3 coding DNA: TGTGCCAGCAGCCGTGACGTATACGAGCAGTACTTC. Looking up the rest from reference TRBV2 and TRBJ2-7 gives the full variable domain: EPEVTQTPSHQVTQMGQEVILRCVPISNHLYFYWYRQILGQKVEFLVSFYNNEISEKSEIFDDQFSVERPDGSNFTLKIRSTKLEDSAMYFCASSRDVYEQYFGPGTRLTVT.

For this clone: The junction and the germline gene differ at one end; a read error may be behind it. The rearrangement uses TRBV28 and TRBJ2-7; D is undetermined. The germline CDR1 and CDR2 sequences are MDHEN and SYDVKM. The CDR3 consists of 14 residues. CDR3: CVSSHPVKTYEQYF. DNA for the CDR3: TGTGTCAGCTCACACCCGGTCAAGACCTACGAGCAGTACTTC.

The V and J genes are TRBV7-8 and TRBJ2-7, with D perhaps assigned TRBD1 or TRBD2 (5 bases each). The CDR3 contains 14 residues. CDR1 is SGHVS and CDR2 is FQNEAQ in the germline V gene. The ends were cut back, 0 bases at V and 5 bases at J, with 11 bases in the middle. CDR3 DNA sequence: TGTGCCAGCAGCTTAGCGGGACGTTCCAACGAGCAGTACTTC. Translation: CASSLAGRSNEQYF.

This rearrangement joins TRBV5-4 to TRBJ2-7, with 12 bases matching TRBD2. CDR3 size: 15 residues. Losses at the gene ends were 4 bases for V and 4 bases for J; bases not matched to a gene: 6. From germline, CDR1 is SGHNT and CDR2 YYREEE (reference sequence). The CDR3 bases are TGTGCCAGCAGCCAAGGACTAGCGGGAAGGTACGAGCAGTACTTC. It translates to CASSQGLAGRYEQYF.